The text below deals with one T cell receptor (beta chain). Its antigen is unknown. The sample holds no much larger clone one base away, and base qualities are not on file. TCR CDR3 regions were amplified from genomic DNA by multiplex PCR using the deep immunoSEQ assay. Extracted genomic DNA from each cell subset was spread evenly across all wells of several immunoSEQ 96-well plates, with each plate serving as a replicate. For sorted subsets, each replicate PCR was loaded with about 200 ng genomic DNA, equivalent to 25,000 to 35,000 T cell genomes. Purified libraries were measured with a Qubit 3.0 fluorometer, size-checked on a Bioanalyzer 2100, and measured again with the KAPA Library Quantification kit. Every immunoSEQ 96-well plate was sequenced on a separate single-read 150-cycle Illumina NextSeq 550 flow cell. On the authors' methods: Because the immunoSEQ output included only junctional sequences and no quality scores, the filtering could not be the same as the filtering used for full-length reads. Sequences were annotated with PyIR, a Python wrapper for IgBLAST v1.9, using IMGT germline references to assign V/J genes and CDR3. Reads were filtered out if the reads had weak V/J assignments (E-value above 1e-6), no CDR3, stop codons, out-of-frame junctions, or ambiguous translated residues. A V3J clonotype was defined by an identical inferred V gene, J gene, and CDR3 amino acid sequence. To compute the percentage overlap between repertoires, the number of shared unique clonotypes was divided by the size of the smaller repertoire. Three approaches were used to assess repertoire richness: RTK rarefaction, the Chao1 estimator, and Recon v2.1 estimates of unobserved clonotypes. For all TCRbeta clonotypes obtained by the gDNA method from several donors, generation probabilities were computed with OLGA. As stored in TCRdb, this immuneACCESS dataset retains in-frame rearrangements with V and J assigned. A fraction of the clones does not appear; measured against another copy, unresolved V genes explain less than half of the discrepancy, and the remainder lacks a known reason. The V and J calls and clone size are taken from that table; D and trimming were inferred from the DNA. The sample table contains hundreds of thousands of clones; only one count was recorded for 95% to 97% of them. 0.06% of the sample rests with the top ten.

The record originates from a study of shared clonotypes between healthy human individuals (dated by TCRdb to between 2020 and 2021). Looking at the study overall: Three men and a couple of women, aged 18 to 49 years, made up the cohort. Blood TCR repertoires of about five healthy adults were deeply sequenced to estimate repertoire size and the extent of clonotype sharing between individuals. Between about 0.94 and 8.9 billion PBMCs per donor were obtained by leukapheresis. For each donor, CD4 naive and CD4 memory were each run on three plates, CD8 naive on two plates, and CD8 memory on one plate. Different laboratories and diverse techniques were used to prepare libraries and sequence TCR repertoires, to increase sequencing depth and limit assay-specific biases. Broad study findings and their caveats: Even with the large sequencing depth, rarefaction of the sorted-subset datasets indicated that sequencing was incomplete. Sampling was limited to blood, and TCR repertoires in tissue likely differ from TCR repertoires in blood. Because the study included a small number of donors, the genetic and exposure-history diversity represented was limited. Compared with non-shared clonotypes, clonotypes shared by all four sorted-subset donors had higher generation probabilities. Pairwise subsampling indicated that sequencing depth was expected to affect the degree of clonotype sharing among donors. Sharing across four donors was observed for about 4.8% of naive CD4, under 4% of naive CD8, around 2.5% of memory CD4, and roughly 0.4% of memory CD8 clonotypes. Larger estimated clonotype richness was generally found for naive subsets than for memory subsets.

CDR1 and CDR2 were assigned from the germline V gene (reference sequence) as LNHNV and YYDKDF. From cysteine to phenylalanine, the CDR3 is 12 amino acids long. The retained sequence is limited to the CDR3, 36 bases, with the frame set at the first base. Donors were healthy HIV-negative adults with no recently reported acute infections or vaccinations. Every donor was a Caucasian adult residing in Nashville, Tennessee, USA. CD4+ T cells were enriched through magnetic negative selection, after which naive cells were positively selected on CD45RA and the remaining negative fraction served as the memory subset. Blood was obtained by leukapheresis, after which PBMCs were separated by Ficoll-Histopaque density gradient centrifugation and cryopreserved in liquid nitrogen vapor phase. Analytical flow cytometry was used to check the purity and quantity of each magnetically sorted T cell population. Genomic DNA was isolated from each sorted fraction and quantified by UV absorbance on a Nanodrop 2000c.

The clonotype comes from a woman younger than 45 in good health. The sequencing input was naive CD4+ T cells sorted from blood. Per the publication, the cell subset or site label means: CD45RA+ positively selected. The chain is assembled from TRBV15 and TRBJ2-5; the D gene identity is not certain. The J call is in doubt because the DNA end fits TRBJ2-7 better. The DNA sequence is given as TGTGCCACCAGCAATAGGGTCGGCGAGCAGTACTTC. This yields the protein CATSNRVGEQYF.